The 8 T cell receptor beta chains presented below share a single source sample, sequenced in a study of shared clonotypes between healthy human individuals. Repertoires were generated with immunoSEQ multiplex PCR, while TCRdb's copy carries only in-frame clones and drops some. The profile covers 550,000 to 850,000 clones, with 72% appearing a single time and around 1.8% taken by the ten largest. Material: memory CD4+ T cells sorted from blood. Subset meaning: CD45RA-negative fraction. These receptors came from a woman aged 25-40 years in good health.

This sequence joins TRBV11-3 and TRBJ2-2, with a possible D match to TRBD2 (6 bases). V gave up 4 bases and J gave up 5 bases, with 20 bases separating them. This CDR3 spans 17 amino acids. Germline loops: CDR1 SGHNT, CDR2 YENEEA. The CDR3 DNA sequence: TGTGCCAGCAGCTCCAGTCCCGGGACTTGGGAGACCGGGGAGCTGTTTTTT. Translation gives CASSSSPGTWETGELFF.

Points on this clone: Other DNA sequences in this specimen translate into the identical CDR3. The gene calls are TRBV19 and TRBJ2-5; TRBD1 or TRBD2 may be the D gene (5 bases each). Deletions cut 2 bases from V and 5 bases from J, with 9 bases between. Germline CDR1 LNHDA, CDR2 SQIVND (reference sequence). The CDR3 has 13 amino acids. The CDR3 DNA reads as TGTGCCAGTAGTATAAGGGGACGGGAGACCCAGTACTTC. Encoded protein: CASSIRGRETQYF.

This sequence joins TRBV6-1 and TRBJ1-2, with a tentative D call TRBD1 (5 bases). The CDR3 has 13 amino acids. Germline lookup yields CDR1 MNHNS and CDR2 SASEGT. Trimming removed 6 bases at V and 7 bases at J, with 15 bases between. CDR3 nucleotides: TGTGCCAGCAGAGACACAGGAGTCGGTGGCTACACCTTC. Encoded protein: CASRDTGVGGYTF.

This clone occurred many times. The chain is built from TRBV7-2 and TRBJ2-3; tentative D call: TRBD2 (5 bases). V lost 5 bases to trimming and J lost 0 bases, with 12 bases between them. CDR1 is SGHTA and CDR2 is FQGNSA in the germline V gene. The CDR3 is 15 amino acids. The CDR3 DNA reads TGTGCCAGCAGCCACGACTATCTTAGCACAGATACGCAGTATTTT. It is translated as CASSHDYLSTDTQYF.

A few counts support this clone. The chain couples TRBV27 to TRBJ2-2; D remains unclear. The CDR3 extends over 16 amino acids. Between the trimmed V and J ends, which lost 3 bases and 2 bases, there was a span of 13 bases. Germline CDR1 MNHEY, CDR2 SMNVEV (reference sequence). CDR3 bases: TGTGCCAGCAGTTTTTTAGGGCAGCTAAACACCGGGGAGCTGTTTTTT. Protein product: CASSFLGQLNTGELFF.

This sequence joins TRBV5-6 and TRBJ2-5, with 10 bases fitting TRBD2. The CDR3 spans 16 residues. Germline CDR1 and CDR2: SGHDT and YYEEEE. V shed 2 bases, J shed 4 bases, and the junction held 8 bases outside the gene matches. This CDR3 reads CASSFTSGIARETQYF. Here the CDR3 DNA reads TGTGCCAGCAGCTTCACTAGCGGGATTGCCAGAGAGACCCAGTACTTC. The variable domain in full, with the rest retrieved from reference TRBV5-6 and TRBJ2-5, is DAGVTQSPTHLIKTRGQQVTLRCSPKSGHDTVSWYQQALGQGPQFIFQYYEEEERQRGNFPDRFSGHQFPNYSSELNVNALLLGDSALYLCASSFTSGIARETQYFGPGTRLLVL.

CDR3 coding DNA: TGTGCCAGCAGTTACTCCCCGGGGGGAGACACCGGGGAGCTGTTTTTT. As protein: CASSYSPGGDTGELFF. This rearrangement joins TRBV6-5 to TRBJ2-2; 7 nucleotides agree with TRBD2. There are 16 residues in the CDR3. Germline V lookup: CDR1 MNHEY, CDR2 SVGAGI. V lost 0 bases, J lost 3 bases, and 4 bases stayed unmatched.

V and J are TRBV27 and TRBJ2-2; 11 bases map to TRBD2. Trimming took 4 bases from V and 6 from J; bases not matched to a gene: 10. Germline V gene data show CDR1 as MNHEY and CDR2 as SMNVEV (reference sequence). The CDR3 has 17 amino acids. The DNA for the CDR3 is TGTGCCAGCAGTTCCCCCCTACTAGCGGGAGTCGCCGGGGAGCTGTTTTTT. Translation gives CASSSPLLAGVAGELFF.